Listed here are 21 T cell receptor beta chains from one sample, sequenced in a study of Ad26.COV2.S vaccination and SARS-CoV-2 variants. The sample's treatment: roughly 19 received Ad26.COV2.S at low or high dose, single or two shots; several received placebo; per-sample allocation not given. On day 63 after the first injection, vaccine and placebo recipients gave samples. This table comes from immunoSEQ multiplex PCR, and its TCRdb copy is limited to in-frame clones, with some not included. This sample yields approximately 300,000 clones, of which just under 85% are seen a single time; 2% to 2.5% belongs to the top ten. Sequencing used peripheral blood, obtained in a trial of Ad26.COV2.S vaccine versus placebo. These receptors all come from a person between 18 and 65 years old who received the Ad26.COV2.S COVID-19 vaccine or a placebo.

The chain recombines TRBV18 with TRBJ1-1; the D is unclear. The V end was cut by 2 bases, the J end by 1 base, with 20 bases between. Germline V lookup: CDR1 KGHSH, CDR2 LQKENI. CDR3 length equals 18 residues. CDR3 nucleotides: TGTGCCAGCTCACCAAGGGCAGGAGGTCTACCAAGGAACACTGAAGCTTTCTTT. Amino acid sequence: CASSPRAGGLPRNTEAFF.

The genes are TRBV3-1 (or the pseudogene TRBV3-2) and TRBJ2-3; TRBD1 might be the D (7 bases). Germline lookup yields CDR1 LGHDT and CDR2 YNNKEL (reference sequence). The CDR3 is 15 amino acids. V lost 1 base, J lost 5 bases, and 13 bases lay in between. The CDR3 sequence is CASSQVRGEKDTQYF. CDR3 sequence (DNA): TGTGCCAGCAGCCAAGTCAGGGGGGAAAAAGATACGCAGTATTTT.

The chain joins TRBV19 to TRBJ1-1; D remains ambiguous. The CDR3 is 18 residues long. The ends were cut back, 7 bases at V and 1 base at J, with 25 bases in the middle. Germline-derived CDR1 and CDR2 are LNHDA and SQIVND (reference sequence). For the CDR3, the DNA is TGTGCCAGTACCGCAGGTCGGATCGGCAGCCAAGCGAACACTGAAGCTTTCTTT. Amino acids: CASTAGRIGSQANTEAFF.

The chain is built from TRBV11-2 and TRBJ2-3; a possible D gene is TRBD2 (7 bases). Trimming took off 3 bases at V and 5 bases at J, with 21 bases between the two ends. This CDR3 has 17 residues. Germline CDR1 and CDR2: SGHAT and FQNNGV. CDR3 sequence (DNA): TGTGCCAGCAGCTTTTTGGGGGGGCGACTGATAGGAGATACGCAGTATTTT. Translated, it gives CASSFLGGRLIGDTQYF.

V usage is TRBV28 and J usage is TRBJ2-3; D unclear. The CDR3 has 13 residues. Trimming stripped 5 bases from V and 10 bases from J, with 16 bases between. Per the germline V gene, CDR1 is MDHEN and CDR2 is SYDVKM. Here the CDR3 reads CASSRSDHGPQYF. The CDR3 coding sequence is TGTGCCAGCAGTCGAAGTGACCACGGCCCGCAGTATTTT.

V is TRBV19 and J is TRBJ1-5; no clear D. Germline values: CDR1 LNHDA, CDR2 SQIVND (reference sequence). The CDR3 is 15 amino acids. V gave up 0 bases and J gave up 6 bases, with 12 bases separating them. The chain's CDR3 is CASSIDGRARQPQHF. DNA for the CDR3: TGTGCCAGTAGTATAGATGGACGCGCACGTCAGCCCCAGCATTTT.

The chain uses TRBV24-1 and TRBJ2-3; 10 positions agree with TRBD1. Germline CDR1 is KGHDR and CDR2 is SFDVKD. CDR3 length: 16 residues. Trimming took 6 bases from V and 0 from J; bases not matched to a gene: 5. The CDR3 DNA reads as TGTGCCACCAGTAGAGTGGGACAGGGGAGCACAGATACGCAGTATTTT. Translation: CATSRVGQGSTDTQYF.

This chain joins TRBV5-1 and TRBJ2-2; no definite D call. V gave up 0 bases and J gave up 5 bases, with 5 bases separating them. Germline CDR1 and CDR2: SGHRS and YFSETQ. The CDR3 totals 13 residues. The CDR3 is CASSLGVTGELFF. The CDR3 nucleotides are TGCGCCAGCAGCTTGGGTGTAACCGGGGAGCTGTTTTTT. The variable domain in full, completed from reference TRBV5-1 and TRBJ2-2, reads KAGVTQTPRYLIKTRGQQVTLSCSPISGHRSVSWYQQTPGQGLQFLFEYFSETQRNKGNFPGRFSGRQFSNSRSEMNVSTLELGDSALYLCASSLGVTGELFFGEGSRLTVL.

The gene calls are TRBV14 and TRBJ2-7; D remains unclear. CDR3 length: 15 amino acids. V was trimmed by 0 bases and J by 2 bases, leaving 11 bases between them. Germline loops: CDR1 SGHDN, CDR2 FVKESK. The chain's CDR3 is CASSQEAVTPYEQYF. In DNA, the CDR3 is TGTGCCAGCAGCCAAGAGGCAGTGACCCCCTACGAGCAGTACTTC.

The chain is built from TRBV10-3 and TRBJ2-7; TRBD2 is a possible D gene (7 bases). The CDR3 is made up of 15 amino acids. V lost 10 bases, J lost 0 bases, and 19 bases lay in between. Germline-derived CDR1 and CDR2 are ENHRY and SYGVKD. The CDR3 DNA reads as TGTGCCACCAGGCCAGGTGGGGGGGCCTCCTACGAGCAGTACTTC. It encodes CATRPGGGASYEQYF.

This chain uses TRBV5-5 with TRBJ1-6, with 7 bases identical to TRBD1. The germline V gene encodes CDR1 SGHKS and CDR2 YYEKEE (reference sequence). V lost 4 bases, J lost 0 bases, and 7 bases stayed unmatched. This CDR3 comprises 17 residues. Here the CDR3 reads CASSGRGLSSYNSPLHF. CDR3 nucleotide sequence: TGTGCCAGCAGCGGCAGGGGGTTAAGCTCCTATAATTCACCCCTCCACTTT.

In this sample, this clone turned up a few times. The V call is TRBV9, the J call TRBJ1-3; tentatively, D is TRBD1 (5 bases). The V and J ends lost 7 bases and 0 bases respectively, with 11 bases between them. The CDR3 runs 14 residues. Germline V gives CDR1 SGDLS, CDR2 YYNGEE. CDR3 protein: CASGTGGSGNTIYF. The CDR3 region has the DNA TGTGCCAGCGGAACAGGTGGCTCTGGAAACACCATATATTTT.

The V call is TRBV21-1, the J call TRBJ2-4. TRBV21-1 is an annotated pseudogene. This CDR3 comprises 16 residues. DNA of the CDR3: TGTGCCAGCAGAAGGGTACCTCCACTAGCCAAAAACATTCAGTACTTC. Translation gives CASRRVPPLAKNIQYF.

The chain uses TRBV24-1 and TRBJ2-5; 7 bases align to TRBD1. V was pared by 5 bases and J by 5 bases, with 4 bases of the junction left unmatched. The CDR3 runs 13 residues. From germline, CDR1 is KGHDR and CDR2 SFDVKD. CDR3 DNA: TGTGCCACCAGTGCAGGCAGGGGGGAGACCCAGTACTTC. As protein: CATSAGRGETQYF.

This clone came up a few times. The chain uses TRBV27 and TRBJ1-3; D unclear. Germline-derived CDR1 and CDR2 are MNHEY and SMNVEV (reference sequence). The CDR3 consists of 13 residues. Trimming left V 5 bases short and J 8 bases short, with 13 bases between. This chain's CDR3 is CASSRRRDDTIYF. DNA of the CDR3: TGTGCCAGCAGTAGGCGACGAGATGACACCATATATTTT.

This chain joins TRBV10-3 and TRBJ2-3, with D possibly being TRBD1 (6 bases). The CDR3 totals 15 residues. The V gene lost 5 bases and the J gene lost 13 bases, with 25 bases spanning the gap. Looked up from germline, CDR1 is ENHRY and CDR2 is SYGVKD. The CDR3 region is CAISYSPTNRAWEYF. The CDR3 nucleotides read TGTGCCATCAGTTATTCACCCACTAACAGGGCGTGGGAGTATTTT.

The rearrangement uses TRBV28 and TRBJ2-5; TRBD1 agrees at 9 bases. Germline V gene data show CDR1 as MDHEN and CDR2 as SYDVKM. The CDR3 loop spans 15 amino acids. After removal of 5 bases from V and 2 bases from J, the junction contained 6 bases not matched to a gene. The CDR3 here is CASSRIGTGQETQYF. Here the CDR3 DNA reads TGTGCCAGCAGTAGAATAGGGACAGGGCAAGAGACCCAGTACTTC.

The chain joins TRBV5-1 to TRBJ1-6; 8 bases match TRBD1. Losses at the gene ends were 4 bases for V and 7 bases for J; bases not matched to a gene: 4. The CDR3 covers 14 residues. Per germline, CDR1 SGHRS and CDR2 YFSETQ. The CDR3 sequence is CASSEQGGNSPLHF. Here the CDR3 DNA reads TGCGCCAGCAGCGAACAGGGGGGCAATTCACCCCTCCACTTT.

CDR3 DNA: TGCGCCAGCAGCCCGGGACAGGTTCTCATCGGGGAGCTGTTTTTT. Residues: CASSPGQVLIGELFF. V usage is TRBV4-1 and J usage is TRBJ2-2, with TRBD1 matching 8 bases. The CDR3 is 15 amino acids. The V segment lost 4 bases and the J segment 7 bases; nucleotides outside the gene matches: 8. Germline V gene lookup returns CDR1 MGHRA and CDR2 YSYEKL.

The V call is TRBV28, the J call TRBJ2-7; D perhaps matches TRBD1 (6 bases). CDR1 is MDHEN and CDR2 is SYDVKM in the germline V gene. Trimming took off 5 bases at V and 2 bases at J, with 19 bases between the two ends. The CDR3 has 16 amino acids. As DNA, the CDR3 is TGTGCCAGCAGTCAGGGGCGAGGCAGGCTGACCTACGAGCAGTACTTC. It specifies CASSQGRGRLTYEQYF.

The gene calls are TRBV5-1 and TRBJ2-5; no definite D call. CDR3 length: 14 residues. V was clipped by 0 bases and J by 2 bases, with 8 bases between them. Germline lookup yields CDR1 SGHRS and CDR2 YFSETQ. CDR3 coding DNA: TGCGCCAGCAGCTTGGGGGTCGGACAAGAGACCCAGTACTTC. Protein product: CASSLGVGQETQYF.